One and the same sample provided the 8 T cell receptor beta chains below, sequenced in a study of T cell responses to AZD1222 COVID-19 vaccine. The repertoire was sequenced with immunoSEQ multiplex PCR; TCRdb's copy has only in-frame clones and lacks some. This repertoire shows 90,000 to 110,000 clones, roughly 90% found once; its top ten account for 2% to 3%. The sequencing here drew on peripheral blood, taken on day 0 of AZD1222 vaccination. The source of these receptors is an adult in good health.

This chain links TRBV20-1 with TRBJ1-2; D is uncertain. Trimming pared 3 bases from V and 4 bases from J, leaving 3 bases between. Germline-derived CDR1 and CDR2 are DFQATT and SNEGSKA (reference sequence). This CDR3 contains 10 residues. The CDR3 loop is CSASPYGYTF. CDR3 nucleotides: TGCAGTGCTAGCCCCTATGGCTACACCTTC.

The chain links TRBV3-1 (or the pseudogene TRBV3-2) to TRBJ1-2; D not certain. With 1 base removed from V and 5 bases from J, the gap between germline ends came to 8 bases. This CDR3 has 13 residues. Germline V gene data show CDR1 as LGHDT and CDR2 as YNNKEL (reference sequence). CDR3 coding DNA: TGTGCCAGCAGCCAAGGGTCAGGTTATGGCTACACCTTC. Its translation: CASSQGSGYGYTF.

V gene TRBV18 combines with J gene TRBJ1-1; perhaps TRBD1 as D (6 bases). V gave up 3 bases and J gave up 4 bases, with 12 bases separating them. The CDR3 is 14 amino acids. Germline V CDR1 and CDR2: KGHSH, LQKENI. Here the CDR3 reads CASSPIQGSTEAFF. For the CDR3, the DNA is TGTGCCAGCTCACCCATACAGGGAAGCACTGAAGCTTTCTTT.

This sequence joins TRBV5-1 and TRBJ2-2; D is ambiguous. There are 15 residues in the CDR3. Germline values: CDR1 SGHRS, CDR2 YFSETQ. The V end was cut by 0 bases, the J end by 6 bases, with 12 bases between. The CDR3 region is CASSLDTFAAGELFF. The CDR3 DNA reads TGCGCCAGCAGCTTGGACACTTTTGCGGCCGGGGAGCTGTTTTTT.

V is TRBV7-9 and J is TRBJ1-1, with TRBD1 matching over 8 bases. The germline V gene encodes CDR1 SEHNR and CDR2 FQNEAQ (reference sequence). V trimming: 5 bases; J trimming: 3 bases; junction bases outside the gene matches: 5. The CDR3 is 14 amino acids. The CDR3 here is CASSPQGGDTEAFF. The CDR3 region has the DNA TGTGCCAGCAGCCCACAGGGGGGGGACACTGAAGCTTTCTTT.

The genes are TRBV19 and TRBJ1-4; no reliable D call. The germline gives CDR1 LNHDA, CDR2 SQIVND (reference sequence). V was pared by 3 bases and J by 5 bases, with 10 bases between. The CDR3 is 14 residues long. The CDR3 nucleotides are TGTGCCAGTAGTATCGTGAAGGCCAATGAAAAACTGTTTTTT. This gives the protein CASSIVKANEKLFF.

The chain combines TRBV11-3 with TRBJ2-1, with 10 bases aligning to TRBD2. The CDR3 is 16 residues long. The germline V gene encodes CDR1 SGHNT and CDR2 YENEEA. The trim removed 5 bases at V and 3 bases at J, leaving 7 bases unmatched. The CDR3 reads CASSPSSSGGYNEQFF. Written as DNA, the CDR3 is TGTGCCAGCAGCCCCTCATCTAGCGGGGGCTACAATGAGCAGTTCTTC.

J is TRBJ2-7 and V is TRBV6-5, with 9 bases identical to TRBD2. After removal of 7 bases from V and 4 bases from J, the junction contained 8 bases not matched to a gene. CDR3 length: 14 amino acids. Germline V lookup: CDR1 MNHEY, CDR2 SVGAGI. CDR3 amino acids: CASTPLAGIYEQYF. The CDR3 nucleotides are TGTGCCAGCACCCCCCTAGCGGGAATTTACGAGCAGTACTTC.